The present TCR beta chain was sequenced within a study of T cell responses to AZD1222 COVID-19 vaccine. The method was immunoSEQ multiplex PCR; TCRdb's version includes in-frame clones alone and lacks a portion of them. The data show tens of thousands of clones, 70% to 90% seen once. This CDR3 has 12 amino acids. Germline CDR1 reads SGHTA; CDR2 reads FQGTGA. As regards this clone: What it binds is not known. At one boundary the junction diverges from the germline segment, which might be a read error.

General study findings and limits: Spike was spanned by vaccine-associated CD4 TCRs, with dominance at 160-218 and 743-854. The donor cohort was predominantly white British with a female majority, and clonal diversity may have been underestimated.

The source material was peripheral blood, sampled 28 days after the second AZD1222 dose. The TCR was taken from an adult who received the AZD1222 COVID-19 vaccine. The chain combines TRBV7-3 with TRBJ1-5, with TRBD1 as a possible D gene (5 bases). CDR3 sequence: CASSFPPGPLYF. CDR3 DNA: TGTGCCAGCAGCTTCCCTCCGGGGCCACTATATTTT.